This TCR beta chain derives from a study of cytomegalovirus exposure and HLA in healthy donors. Overall study: A later analysis reported the same platform for the 95 to 150 validation repertoires and the roughly 700 first-cohort repertoires. General study findings and limits: Among the CMV-associated chains, three were confirmed in vitro as specific for CMV antigens. There were some public TCRs occurring in many donors, but most TCR sequences were rare.

Clones were read by immunoSEQ multiplex PCR, and TCRdb kept only the in-frame ones, dropping some. The sample lists over 150,000 clones, roughly four fifths occurring once. In this sample, this clone turned up many times. Its antigen is as yet unknown. This CDR3 is 11 amino acids long. Germline V gene lookup returns CDR1 MGHRA and CDR2 YSYEKL. V was trimmed by 4 bases and J by 4 bases, leaving 4 bases between them. This sequence originates from a woman between 18 and 29 years old in good health and CMV-seropositive. Material for sequencing was PBMCs. V and J are TRBV4-1 and TRBJ2-5; D not resolved. In nucleotides, the CDR3 is TGCGCCAGCAGCCCTAGAGAGACCCAGTACTTC. It is translated as CASSPRETQYF.